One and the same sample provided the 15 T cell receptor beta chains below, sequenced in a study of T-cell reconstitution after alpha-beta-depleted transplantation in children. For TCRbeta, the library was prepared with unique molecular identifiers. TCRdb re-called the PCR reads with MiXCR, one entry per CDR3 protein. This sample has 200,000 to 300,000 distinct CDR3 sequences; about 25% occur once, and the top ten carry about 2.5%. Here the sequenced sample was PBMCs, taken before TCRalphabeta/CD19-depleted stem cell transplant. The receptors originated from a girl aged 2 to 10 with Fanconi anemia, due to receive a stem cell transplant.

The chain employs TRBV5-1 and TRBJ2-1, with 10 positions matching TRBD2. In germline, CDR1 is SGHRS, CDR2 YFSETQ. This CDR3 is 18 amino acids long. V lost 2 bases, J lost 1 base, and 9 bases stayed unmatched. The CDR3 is CASSLPGLALVSYNEQFF. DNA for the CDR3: TGCGCCAGCAGCTTACCGGGACTAGCGTTAGTATCCTACAATGAGCAGTTCTTC.

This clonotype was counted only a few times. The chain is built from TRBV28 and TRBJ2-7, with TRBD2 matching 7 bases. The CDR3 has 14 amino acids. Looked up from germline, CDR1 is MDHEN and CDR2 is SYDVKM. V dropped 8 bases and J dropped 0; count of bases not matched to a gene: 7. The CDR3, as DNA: TGTGCCAGCGGGTCGAGCGGGGTCTCCTACGAGCAGTACTTC. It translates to CASGSSGVSYEQYF.

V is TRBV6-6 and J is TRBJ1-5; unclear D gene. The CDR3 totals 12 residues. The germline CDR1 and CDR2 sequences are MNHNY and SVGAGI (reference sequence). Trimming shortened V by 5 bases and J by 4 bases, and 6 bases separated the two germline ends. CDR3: CASSQWNQPQHF. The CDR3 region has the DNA TGTGCCAGCAGTCAGTGGAATCAGCCCCAGCATTTT.

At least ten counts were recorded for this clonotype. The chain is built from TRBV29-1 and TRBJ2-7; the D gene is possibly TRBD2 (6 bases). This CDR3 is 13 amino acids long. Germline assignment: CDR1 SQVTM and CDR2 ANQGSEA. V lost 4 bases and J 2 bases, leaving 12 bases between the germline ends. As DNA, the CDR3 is TGCAGCGTTGTTTTTAGCGGCACCTACGAGCAGTACTTC. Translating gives CSVVFSGTYEQYF.

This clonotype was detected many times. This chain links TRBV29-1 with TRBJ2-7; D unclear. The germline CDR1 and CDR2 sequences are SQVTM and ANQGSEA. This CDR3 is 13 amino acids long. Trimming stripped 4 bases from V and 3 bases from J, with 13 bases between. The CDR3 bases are TGCAGCGTTGCGGAGACTGGCGACTACGAGCAGTACTTC. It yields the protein CSVAETGDYEQYF.

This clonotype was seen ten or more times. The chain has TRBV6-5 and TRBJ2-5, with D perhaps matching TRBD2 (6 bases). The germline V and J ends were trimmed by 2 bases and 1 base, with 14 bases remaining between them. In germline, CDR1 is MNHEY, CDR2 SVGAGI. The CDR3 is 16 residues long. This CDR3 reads CASSYAEGTSQETQYF. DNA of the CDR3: TGTGCCAGCAGTTACGCGGAGGGAACTTCCCAAGAGACCCAGTACTTC.

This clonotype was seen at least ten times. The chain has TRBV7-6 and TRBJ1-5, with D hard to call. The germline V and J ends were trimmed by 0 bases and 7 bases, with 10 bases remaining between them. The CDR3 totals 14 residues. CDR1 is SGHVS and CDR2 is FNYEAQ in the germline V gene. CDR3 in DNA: TGTGCCAGCAGCTTAGCGGGAAGTCAACAGCCCCAGCATTTT. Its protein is CASSLAGSQQPQHF.

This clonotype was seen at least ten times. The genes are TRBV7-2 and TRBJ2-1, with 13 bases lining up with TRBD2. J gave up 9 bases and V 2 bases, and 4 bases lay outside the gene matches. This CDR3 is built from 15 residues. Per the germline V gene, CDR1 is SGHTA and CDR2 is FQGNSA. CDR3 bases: TGTGCCAGCAGCTTAACTAGCGGGGGGGCCCTTGAGCAGTTCTTC. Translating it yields CASSLTSGGALEQFF.

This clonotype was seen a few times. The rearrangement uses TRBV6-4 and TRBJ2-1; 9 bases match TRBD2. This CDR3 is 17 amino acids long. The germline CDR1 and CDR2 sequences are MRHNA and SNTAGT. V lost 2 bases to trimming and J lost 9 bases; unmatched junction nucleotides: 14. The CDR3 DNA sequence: TGTGCCAGCAGTGACGTCGGGCTAGCGGGACAGTTGTCTGAGCAGTTCTTC. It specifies CASSDVGLAGQLSEQFF.

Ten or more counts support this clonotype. This CDR3 is CASRDRVYEQYF. In nucleotides, the CDR3 is TGTGCCAGCAGGGACAGGGTGTACGAGCAGTACTTC. The chain has TRBV27 and TRBJ2-7; 8 bases fit TRBD1. CDR1 and CDR2 (germline): MNHEY, SMNVEV (reference sequence). This CDR3 is 12 amino acids long. V was pared by 6 bases and J by 4 bases, with 2 bases of the junction left unmatched.

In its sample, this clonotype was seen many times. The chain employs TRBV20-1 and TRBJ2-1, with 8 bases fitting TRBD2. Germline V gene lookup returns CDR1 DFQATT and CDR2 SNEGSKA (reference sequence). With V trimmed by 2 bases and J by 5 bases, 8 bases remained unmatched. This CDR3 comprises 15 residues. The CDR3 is CSARSVSGNDNEQFF. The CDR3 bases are TGCAGTGCTAGATCGGTTAGCGGGAACGACAATGAGCAGTTCTTC.

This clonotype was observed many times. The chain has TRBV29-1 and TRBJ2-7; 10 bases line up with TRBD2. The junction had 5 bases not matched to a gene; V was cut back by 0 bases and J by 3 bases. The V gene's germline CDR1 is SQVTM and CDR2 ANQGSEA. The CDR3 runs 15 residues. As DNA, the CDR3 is TGCAGCGTTGAAGAAGTGACTAGCGGGCTCTACGAGCAGTACTTC. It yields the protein CSVEEVTSGLYEQYF.

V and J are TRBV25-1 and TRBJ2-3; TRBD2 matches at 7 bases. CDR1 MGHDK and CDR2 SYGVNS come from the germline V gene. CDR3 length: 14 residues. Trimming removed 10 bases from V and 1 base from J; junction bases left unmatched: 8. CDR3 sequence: CATSTSSGTDTQYF. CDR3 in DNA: TGTGCCACCTCGACTAGCTCTGGCACAGATACGCAGTATTTT.

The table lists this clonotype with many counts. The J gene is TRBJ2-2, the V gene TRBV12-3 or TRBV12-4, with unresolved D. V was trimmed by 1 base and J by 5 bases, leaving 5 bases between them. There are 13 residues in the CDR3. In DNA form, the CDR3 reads TGTGCCAGCAGTTTAGGGACGACCGGGGAGCTGTTTTTT. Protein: CASSLGTTGELFF.

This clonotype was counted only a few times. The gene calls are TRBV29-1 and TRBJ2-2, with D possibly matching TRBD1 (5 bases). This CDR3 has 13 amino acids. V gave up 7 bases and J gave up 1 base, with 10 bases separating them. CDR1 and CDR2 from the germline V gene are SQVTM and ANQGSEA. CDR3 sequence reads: CSGGHLNTGELFF. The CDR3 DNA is TGCAGCGGAGGACATTTGAACACCGGGGAGCTGTTTTTT.